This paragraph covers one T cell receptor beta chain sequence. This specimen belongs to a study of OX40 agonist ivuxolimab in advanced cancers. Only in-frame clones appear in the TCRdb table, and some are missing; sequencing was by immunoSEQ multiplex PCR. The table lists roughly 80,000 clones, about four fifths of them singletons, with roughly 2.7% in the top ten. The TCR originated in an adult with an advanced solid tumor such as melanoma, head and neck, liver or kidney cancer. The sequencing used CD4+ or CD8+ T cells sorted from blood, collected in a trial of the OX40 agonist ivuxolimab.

The chain's CDR3 is CASSQSGRADEQFF. The CDR3 DNA reads as TGTGCCAGCAGCCAATCGGGCAGGGCCGATGAGCAGTTCTTC. The chain couples TRBV16 to TRBJ2-1; a possible D gene is TRBD1 (5 bases). Germline CDR1 reads KGHSY; CDR2 reads FQNENV. The CDR3 totals 14 residues. Between the trimmed V and J ends, which lost 0 bases and 8 bases, there was a span of 11 bases.